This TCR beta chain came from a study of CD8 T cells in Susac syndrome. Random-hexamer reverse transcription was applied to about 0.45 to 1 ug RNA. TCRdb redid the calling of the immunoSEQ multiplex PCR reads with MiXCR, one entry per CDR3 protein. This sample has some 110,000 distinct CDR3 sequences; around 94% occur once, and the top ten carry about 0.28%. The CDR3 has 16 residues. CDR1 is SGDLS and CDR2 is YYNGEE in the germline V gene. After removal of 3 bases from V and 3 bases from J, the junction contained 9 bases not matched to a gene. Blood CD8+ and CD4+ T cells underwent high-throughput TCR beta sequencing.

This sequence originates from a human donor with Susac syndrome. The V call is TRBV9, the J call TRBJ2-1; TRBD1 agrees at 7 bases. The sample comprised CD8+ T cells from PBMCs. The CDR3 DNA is TGTGCCAGCAGCGCCCCCCAACAGGGGATCTACAATGAGCAGTTCTTC. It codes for CASSAPQQGIYNEQFF.